Sequencing of this T cell receptor (beta chain) was carried out in a study of blood T cell repertoires in COVID-19 (TCRdb year 2020). Background for the entire study: Samples covering the acute and convalescent phases of COVID-19 were provided by collaborators in the United States, Italy and Spain. The material from the prospective study consisted of cDNA or gDNA derived from T cells, B-cell-depleted T cells, or PBMCs. Subjects who had been exposed to COVID-19, were actively infected with it, or had recovered from it provided the deeply sampled blood TCRbeta repertoires that made up the dataset. The repertoires were released in a freely available public database intended as a resource for research on the immune response to SARS-CoV-2. Samples came from the ongoing ImmuneRACE study (first 160 participants) plus 1,254 subjects from 6 global collaborators. The sample metadata nearly always contained a de-identified subject ID, COVID-19 status, age in years and sex. HLA class I and class II types, where available, came from metadata supplied by the sample provider rather than from assay-based typing.

The immunoSEQ Assay, a bias-controlled multiplex PCR, was used to amplify TCRbeta CDR3 regions from genomic DNA. In the source study's methods: Within the assay, amplification of reference gene primers was used to estimate how many nucleated cells each sample contained. To quantify the absolute abundance of each unique TCRbeta CDR3 rearrangement, sequence reads were collapsed and filtered. For each sample, productive Simpson clonality was calculated by taking the square root of Simpson's diversity index across productive rearrangements. Not all clones reach the TCRdb copy of this immuneACCESS table, which keeps in-frame sequences only. Checked studies attribute under half of the gap to unresolved V genes and leave the rest unexplained. V and J calls and clone size are given by that table; D and trimming were obtained from the DNA. This sample has roughly 45,000 clones in its table, and roughly 84% of those were observed once. The top ten clonotypes cover around 4.5% of the sample.

Study-wide findings and limitations: Clinical and demographic metadata were provided uncurated, with the amount varying by source and participant.

Inclusive of the bounding cysteine and phenylalanine, the CDR3 is 14 residues long. The DNA shown is the 42-base CDR3, in frame from base 1. V is pruned by 5 bases and J by 8 bases, leaving 8 bases of the junction without a gene match. CDR1 MNHEY and CDR2 SMNVEV were looked up in the germline V gene (reference sequence). The collaborating institutions used their own protocols to collect whole blood in K2EDTA tubes. Collaborator samples were shipped for TCRbeta analysis as frozen whole blood, isolated PBMCs, or DNA extracted from either sample type. Comments on this clone: The target of this receptor is not known. Base qualities are not recorded, but no much larger clone differs from it by a single base.

Sequenced: peripheral blood. The chain is assembled from TRBV27 and TRBJ1-4; TRBD1 matches 7 bases in the middle. The receptor was derived from a man aged 45-60 years with active COVID-19. The CDR3 loop reads CASSRGPPVEKLFF. In nucleotide form, the sequence is TGTGCCAGCAGTAGGGGGCCTCCAGTGGAAAAACTGTTTTTT.